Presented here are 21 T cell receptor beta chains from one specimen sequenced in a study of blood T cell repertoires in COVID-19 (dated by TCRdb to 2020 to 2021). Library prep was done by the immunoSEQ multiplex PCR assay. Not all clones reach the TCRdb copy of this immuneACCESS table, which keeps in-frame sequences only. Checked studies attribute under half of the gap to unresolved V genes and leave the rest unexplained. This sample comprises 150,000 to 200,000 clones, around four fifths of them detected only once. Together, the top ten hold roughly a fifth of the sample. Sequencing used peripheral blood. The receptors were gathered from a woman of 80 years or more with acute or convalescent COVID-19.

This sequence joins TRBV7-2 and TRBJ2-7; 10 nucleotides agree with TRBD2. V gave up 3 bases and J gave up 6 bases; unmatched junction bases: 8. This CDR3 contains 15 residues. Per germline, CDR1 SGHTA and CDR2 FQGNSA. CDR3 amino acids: CASSFSGTSVAEQYF. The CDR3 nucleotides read TGTGCCAGCAGCTTCAGTGGGACTAGCGTTGCCGAGCAGTACTTC.

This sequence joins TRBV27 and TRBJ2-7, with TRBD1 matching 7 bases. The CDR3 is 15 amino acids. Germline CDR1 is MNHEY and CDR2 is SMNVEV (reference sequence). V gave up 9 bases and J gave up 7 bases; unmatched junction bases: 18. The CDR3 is CASAPYRGQTQEQYF. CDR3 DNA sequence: TGTGCCAGTGCCCCCTACAGGGGTCAGACGCAAGAGCAGTACTTC.

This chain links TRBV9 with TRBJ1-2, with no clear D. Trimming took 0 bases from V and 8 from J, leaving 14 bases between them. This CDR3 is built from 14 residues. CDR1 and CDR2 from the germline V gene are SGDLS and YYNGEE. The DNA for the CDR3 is TGTGCCAGCAGCGTAGACGGAGGGATTAACGGCTACACCTTC. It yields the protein CASSVDGGINGYTF.

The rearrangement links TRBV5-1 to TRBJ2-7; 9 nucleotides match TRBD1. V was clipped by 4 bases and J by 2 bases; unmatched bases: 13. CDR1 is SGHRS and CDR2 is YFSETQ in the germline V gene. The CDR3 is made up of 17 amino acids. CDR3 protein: CASSLGQGSLGPYEQYF. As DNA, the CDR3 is TGCGCCAGCAGCCTCGGACAGGGGAGTTTGGGTCCCTACGAGCAGTACTTC.

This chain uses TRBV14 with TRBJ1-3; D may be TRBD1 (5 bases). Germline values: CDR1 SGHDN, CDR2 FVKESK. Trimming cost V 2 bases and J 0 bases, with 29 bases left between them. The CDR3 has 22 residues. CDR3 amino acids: CASSQKRGLGEPLPLSGNTIYF. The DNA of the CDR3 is TGTGCCAGCAGCCAAAAGAGGGGACTTGGGGAGCCCCTGCCACTCTCTGGAAACACCATATATTTT.

The CDR3 protein is CASSQDSGTSGSSLAKNIQYF. In nucleotides, the CDR3 is TGCGCCAGCAGCCAAGATTCCGGGACTAGCGGGAGTTCACTCGCCAAAAACATTCAGTACTTC. The chain uses TRBV4-1 and TRBJ2-4; 14 bases are shared with TRBD2. Germline CDR1 is MGHRA and CDR2 is YSYEKL. Trimming cost V 0 bases and J 1 base; bases outside gene matches: 11. The length of the CDR3 is 21 residues.

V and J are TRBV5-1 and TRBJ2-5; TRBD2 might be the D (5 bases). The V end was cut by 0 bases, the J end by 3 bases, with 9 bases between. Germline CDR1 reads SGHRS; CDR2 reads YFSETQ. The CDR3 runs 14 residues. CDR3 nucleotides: TGCGCCAGCAGCTTGGGTAGCGCGAAAGAGACCCAGTACTTC. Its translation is CASSLGSAKETQYF.

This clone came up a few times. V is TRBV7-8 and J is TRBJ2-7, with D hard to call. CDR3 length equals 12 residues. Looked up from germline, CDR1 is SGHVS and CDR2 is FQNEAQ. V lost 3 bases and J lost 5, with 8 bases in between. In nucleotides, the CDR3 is TGTGCCAGCAGCTTCCAGGCCCACGAGCAGTACTTC. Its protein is CASSFQAHEQYF.

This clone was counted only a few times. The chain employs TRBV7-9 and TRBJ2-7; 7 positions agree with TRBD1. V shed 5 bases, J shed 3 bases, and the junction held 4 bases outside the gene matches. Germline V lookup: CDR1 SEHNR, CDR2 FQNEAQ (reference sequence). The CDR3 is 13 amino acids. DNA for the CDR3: TGTGCCAGCAGCAACCGGGACAGCTACGAGCAGTACTTC. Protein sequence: CASSNRDSYEQYF.

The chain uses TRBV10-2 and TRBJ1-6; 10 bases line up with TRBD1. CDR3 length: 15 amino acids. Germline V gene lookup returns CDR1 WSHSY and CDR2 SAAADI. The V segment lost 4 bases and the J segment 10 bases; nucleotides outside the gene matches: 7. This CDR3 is CASSGTGGSESPLHF. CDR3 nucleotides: TGCGCCAGCAGTGGGACAGGGGGGAGCGAATCACCCCTCCACTTT.

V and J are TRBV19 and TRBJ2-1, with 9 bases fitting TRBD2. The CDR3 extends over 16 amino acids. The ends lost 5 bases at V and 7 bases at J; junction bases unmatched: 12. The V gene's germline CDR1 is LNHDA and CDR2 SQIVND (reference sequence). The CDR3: CASSVTSGSFGNEQFF. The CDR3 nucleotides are TGTGCCAGTAGTGTAACTAGCGGGTCTTTTGGAAATGAGCAGTTCTTC.

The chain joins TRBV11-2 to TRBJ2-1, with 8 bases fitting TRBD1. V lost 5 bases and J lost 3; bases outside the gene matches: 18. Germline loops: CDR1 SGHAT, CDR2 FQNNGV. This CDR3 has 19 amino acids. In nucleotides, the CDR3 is TGTGCCAGCAGCCAACCACAGACAGGGGCCTACACACACTACAATGAGCAGTTCTTC. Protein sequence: CASSQPQTGAYTHYNEQFF.

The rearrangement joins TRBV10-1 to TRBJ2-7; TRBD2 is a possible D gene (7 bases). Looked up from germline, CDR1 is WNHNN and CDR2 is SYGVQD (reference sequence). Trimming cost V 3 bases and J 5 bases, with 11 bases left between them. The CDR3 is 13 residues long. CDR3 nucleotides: TGCGCCAGCAGTGACGGGGGGCTCGACGAGCAGTACTTC. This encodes CASSDGGLDEQYF.

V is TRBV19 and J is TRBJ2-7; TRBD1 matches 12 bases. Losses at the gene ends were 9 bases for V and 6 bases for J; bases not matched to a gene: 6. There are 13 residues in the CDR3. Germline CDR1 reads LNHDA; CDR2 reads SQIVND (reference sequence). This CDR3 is CASRGQGAVEQYF. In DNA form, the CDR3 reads TGTGCCAGCCGGGGACAGGGGGCCGTCGAGCAGTACTTC.

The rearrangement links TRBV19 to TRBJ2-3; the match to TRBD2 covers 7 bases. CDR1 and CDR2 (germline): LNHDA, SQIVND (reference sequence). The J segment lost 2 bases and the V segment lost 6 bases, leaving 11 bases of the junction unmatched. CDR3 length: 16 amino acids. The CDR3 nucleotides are TGTGCCAGTAGCCGCCCGTCTAGCGGACTCACAGATACGCAGTATTTT. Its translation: CASSRPSSGLTDTQYF.

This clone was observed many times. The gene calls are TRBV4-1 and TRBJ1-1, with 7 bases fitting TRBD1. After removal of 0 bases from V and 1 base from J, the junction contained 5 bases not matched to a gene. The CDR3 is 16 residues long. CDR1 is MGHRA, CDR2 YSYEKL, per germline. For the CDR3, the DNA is TGCGCCAGCAGCCAAGAACCCCGGACAGGGAACACTGAAGCTTTCTTT. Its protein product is CASSQEPRTGNTEAFF.

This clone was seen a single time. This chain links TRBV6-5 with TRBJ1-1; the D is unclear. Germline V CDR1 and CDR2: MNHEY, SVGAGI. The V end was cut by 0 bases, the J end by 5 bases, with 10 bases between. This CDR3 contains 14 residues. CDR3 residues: CASSYSGAFTEAFF. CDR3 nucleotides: TGTGCCAGCAGTTACTCAGGAGCGTTTACTGAAGCTTTCTTT.

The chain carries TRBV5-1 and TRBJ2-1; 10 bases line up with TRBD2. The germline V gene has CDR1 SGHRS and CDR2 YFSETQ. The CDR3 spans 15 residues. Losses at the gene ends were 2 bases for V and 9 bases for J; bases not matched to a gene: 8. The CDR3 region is CASSFRLAGDSEQFF. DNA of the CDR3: TGCGCCAGCAGCTTCCGTCTAGCGGGAGACAGTGAGCAGTTCTTC.

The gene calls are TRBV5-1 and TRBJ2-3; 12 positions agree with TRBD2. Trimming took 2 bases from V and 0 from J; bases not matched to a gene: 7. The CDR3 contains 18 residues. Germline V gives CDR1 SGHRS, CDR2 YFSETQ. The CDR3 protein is CASSLGLAGISSTDTQYF. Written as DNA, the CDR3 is TGCGCCAGCAGCTTAGGACTAGCGGGAATCTCTAGCACAGATACGCAGTATTTT.

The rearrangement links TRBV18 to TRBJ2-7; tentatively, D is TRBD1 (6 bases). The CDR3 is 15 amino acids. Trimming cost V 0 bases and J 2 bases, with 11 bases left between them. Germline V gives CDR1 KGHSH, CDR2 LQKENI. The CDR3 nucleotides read TGTGCCAGCTCACCACCCGGGACATTTCCCTACGAGCAGTACTTC. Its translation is CASSPPGTFPYEQYF.

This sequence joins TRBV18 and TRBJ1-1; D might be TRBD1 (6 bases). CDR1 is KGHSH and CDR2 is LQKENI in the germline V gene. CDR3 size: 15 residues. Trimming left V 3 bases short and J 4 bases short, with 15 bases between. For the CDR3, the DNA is TGTGCCAGCTCACCCGGGCAGGGGCAGGGCACTGAAGCTTTCTTT. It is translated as CASSPGQGQGTEAFF.